This T cell receptor (beta chain) appears in the sequencing data of a study of blood T cell repertoires in COVID-19. Overall study context: Each recovered donor of Cohort 3 presented with two negative PCRs, clearance, or symptom resolution. Material from acute and convalescent COVID-19 was sourced from the United States, Italy and Spain. PBMCs, B-cell-depleted T cells, or T cells provided the cDNA or gDNA that made up the material.

Sequencing used immunoSEQ multiplex PCR; TCRdb keeps in-frame clones, though not all of them. The sample has hundreds of thousands of clones, approximately 87% seen once; the top ten hold approximately 1.9%. J was trimmed by 5 bases and V by 4 bases; bases with no gene match: 11. This CDR3 has 16 amino acids. From germline, CDR1 is LNHDA and CDR2 SQIVND (reference sequence). The sample comprised PBMCs or T cells enriched from blood (not recorded which). The J gene is TRBJ1-1, the V gene TRBV19; 9 bases fit TRBD1. The sequence was obtained from a middle-aged man in a cohort exposed to, infected with or recovered from COVID-19 (not recorded which). CDR3 DNA sequence: TGTGCCAGTAGTAGGACAGGGGTTGCCCCCCGGACTGAAGCTTTCTTT. It codes for CASSRTGVAPRTEAFF.